This TCR beta chain originates from a study of T cells in Graves' hyperthyroidism and ophthalmopathy (dated by TCRdb to about 2019). At the level of the whole study: Peripheral blood was sampled at the time of initial diagnosis, prior to any treatment. TCR V-J signatures able to tell the groups apart were searched for in a discovery cohort of some 97 patients, of whom fewer than 45 had Graves' ophthalmopathy and some 60 had stable Graves' hyperthyroidism. Prospective prediction of ophthalmopathy was tested in an independent validation cohort of 18 to 20 hyperthyroidism patients and 17 patients who later progressed to ophthalmopathy. The 100 or so discovery patients were randomly divided into training and test sets at a 7:3 ratio. Thyroid tissue and blood T-cell repertoires from six Graves' hyperthyroidism patients were also compared in the study. Once sampling was done, hyperthyroidism patients were given methimazole at a starting dose of 30 mg daily, whereas ophthalmopathy patients were given high-dose intravenous methylprednisolone. TCR Vbeta CDR3 sequencing of approximately 140 peripheral blood samples (more than 40 ophthalmopathy, under 80 hyperthyroidism and approximately 17 progressor patients) is reported in the paper. Study-wide findings and limitations: Sample size was not statistically predetermined, and blinding of investigators to group allocation was not performed. During validation, the model predicted progression to ophthalmopathy a median of roughly six months ahead of onset, with around 71% sensitivity and 72% to 85% specificity. Most expanded thyroid clonotypes (frequency above 0.001) were also detected in blood, a finding suggesting that blood repertoires may reflect thyroid immune responses. Ophthalmopathy was separated from stable hyperthyroidism by a 13 V-J signature model, with about 86% sensitivity and roughly 81% specificity obtained in cross-validation and 80%/75% obtained in testing.

The CDR3 numbers 14 residues from cysteine through phenylalanine. Left in the record is the CDR3 DNA by itself, 42 bases read in frame from the first base. The germline V gene (reference sequence) sets CDR1 to MNHEY and CDR2 to SMNVEV. Clipping removes 6 bases from V and 8 bases from J, with 10 as the unmatched junction base count. Amplification of TCR beta CDR3 regions was carried out from RNA transcripts. The TCR CDR3 was subjected to a first round of RT-PCR using the HTBI primer set and the Qiagen OneStep RT-PCR kit. Libraries were constructed in a second round of multiplex PCR, after which size selection and purification were performed. Sequencing of the libraries was done on an Illumina HiSeq2000 using paired-end 100 bp reads. In the paper's pipeline: SOAPnuke was used to process the raw data, removing reads that contained adapters or uncalled bases, had a mean Phred below 15, or lacked an exact match to the constant primer or identifier. High-quality paired reads were merged using COPE v1.2.5, and each unique nucleotide sequence was defined as a clonotype. Clonotypes were aligned to IMGT TRBV, TRBD and TRBJ reference segments using MiTCR v1.1. The analysis was restricted to V-J combinations with a frequency above 0.0001, which together covered 99% to 99.2% of the repertoires. The TCS score was defined as the ratio of F50 (clonal expansion) to E x V (chaos), calculated using BLOSUM62-based TCRdist between CDR3 peptides within each V-J. Welch's t-statistics and random forest reduced 514 V-J features to 10 to 15, which were used in a naive Bayes classifier (R e1071). TCRdb cleaned the public reads at Q25 with fastp, built clones with MiXCR and kept in-frame beta chains. Rows with a matching CDR3 protein are joined into one entry that keeps the most common DNA and genes. The V and J calls follow TCRdb's processing rather than the paper's. Counted in this sample were some 350,000 distinct CDR3 sequences; nearly 15% of them appeared once. The ten most abundant clones make up roughly 19% of the sample.

The table lists this clonotype with a few counts. Its cognate antigen has yet to be identified. It has no much larger one-base neighbor in the sample; base qualities were not kept. Ophthalmopathy patients had moderately to severely active disease, Clinical Activity Score of at least 3, NOSPECS grade of at least 4, and duration under 3 months. Patients with uncontrolled infections, other autoimmune diseases, pregnancy or lactation were excluded. Diagnoses were based on clinical symptoms, serum thyroxine and TRAb, thyroid ultrasound and orbital computed tomography. PBMCs were separated from under 11 ml of fresh peripheral blood using Ficoll-Paque density gradient centrifugation. Total RNA was extracted with Trizol reagent, and quality was checked on an Agilent 2100 Bioanalyzer.

The source of this sequence is a woman in her sixties with Graves' ophthalmopathy. Material: blood. Recombination joined TRBV27 with TRBJ2-1; 7 central bases correspond to TRBD1. The CDR3 is CASSPQTGFDEQFF. The bases read TGTGCCAGCAGCCCCCAGACAGGGTTCGATGAGCAGTTCTTC.